These T cell receptor beta chains were read from a single sample in a study of human T cells and chemical hapten exposure. TCRdb ran MiXCR on the RACE reads and lists one entry per CDR3 protein. Of some 330,000 distinct CDR3 sequences listed, approximately 5.8% are singletons. Specimen: whole blood, collected in connection with sensitization to the hapten diphenylcyclopropenone (DPC). The receptors derive from a young woman with alopecia areata. Some clones in this sample may be carry-over from other donors' samples. CDR3s leave out the opening cysteine and the closing phenylalanine or tryptophan. Fields, in order: J gene, clone size, V gene, CDR3 protein. Size is omitted from some rows. Given values are once, few, many or a class for expanded clones.

TRBJ2-5 | many | TRBV6-2/TRBV6-3 | ASSYLRGGETQY
TRBJ2-1 | many | TRBV18 | ASSPRDSGTINEQF
TRBJ2-1 | few | TRBV10-3 | AISDRGGQNEQF
TRBJ2-2 | many | TRBV7-6 | ASSLGTVKTGELF
TRBJ2-3 | few | TRBV5-1 | ASSAASGGASASQY
TRBJ1-6 | few | TRBV4-2 | ASSRLSAGDSPLH
TRBJ1-1 | NA | TRBV9 | ASSVRVIDTEAF
TRBJ2-7 | few | TRBV15 | ATSKGRRELNEQY
TRBJ1-2 | many | TRBV5-4 | ASSLRDRDYGYT
TRBJ1-6 | NA | TRBV6-5 | ASRVNRGDNSPLH
TRBJ2-7 | NA | TRBV6-5 | ASSYSSDGAYEQY
TRBJ1-2 | few | TRBV5-1 | ASSLQPPGQEKANYGYT
TRBJ1-2 | many | TRBV13 | ASSLAPGAYT
TRBJ2-7 | NA | TRBV20-1 | SAPGEGVHEQY
TRBJ2-3 | NA | TRBV5-1 | ASSLGSLARGDTQY
TRBJ2-7 | NA | TRBV12-3/TRBV12-4 | ASSFLAGGAYEQY
TRBJ2-5 | NA | TRBV5-1 | ASSLDKTSGEETQY
TRBJ1-6 | NA | TRBV2 | ASSNDSANYNSPLH
TRBJ1-2 | many | TRBV7-2 | ASSLGAAVRGYT
TRBJ2-3 | many | TRBV18 | ASSPVRTTGTDTQY
TRBJ1-1 | many | TRBV4-1 | ASSLFSGTTNTEAF
TRBJ2-5 | NA | TRBV7-9 | ASSPEGQETQY
TRBJ1-2 | NA | TRBV28 | ASSAQGTFYGYT
TRBJ1-1 | many | TRBV24-1 | ATSDPNKGGPEAF
TRBJ2-3 | many | TRBV2 | ASTDRGPGDTQY
TRBJ1-3 | few | TRBV11-3 | ASSLGGLSGNTIY
TRBJ1-1 | NA | TRBV6-5 | ASRSLSGVAEAF
TRBJ2-1 | NA | TRBV10-3 | AISESNKAGDYNEQF
TRBJ2-1 | few | TRBV11-3 | ASSPPTTSGAVTEQF
TRBJ1-1 | few | TRBV4-3 | ASSRANRGTEAF
TRBJ1-4 | NA | TRBV18 | ASSPPQGATNEKLF
TRBJ2-5 | many | TRBV6-1 | ASSPPRAYLGAQETQY
TRBJ2-6 | many | TRBV29-1 | SVETGWSGANVLT
TRBJ1-5 | few | TRBV3-1 | ASSQAGTEPQH
TRBJ1-6 | many | TRBV7-6 | ASSLGVGMDNSPLH
TRBJ2-2 | NA | TRBV20-1 | SARGETGELF
TRBJ1-5 | many | TRBV7-9 | ASRLGEGQPQH
TRBJ1-1 | many | TRBV7-2 | ASSSRDRETEAF
TRBJ2-1 | few | TRBV9 | ASSVGGRSYNEQF
TRBJ1-1 | many | TRBV28 | ASSITEGDEAF
TRBJ1-2 | many | TRBV4-3 | ASSQVAGTGLYGYT
TRBJ1-1 | NA | TRBV7-9 | ASSGTALNTEAF
TRBJ2-5 | many | TRBV29-1 | SVLTNQETQY
TRBJ1-1 | many | TRBV13 | ASSLEQGTEAF
TRBJ2-2 | NA | TRBV20-1 | SARTLSGGPLGGELF
TRBJ1-1 | many | TRBV7-2 | ASSEQGFGTEAF
TRBJ1-5 | NA | TRBV6-5 | ASRKTGGDQPQH
TRBJ1-4 | many | TRBV4-1 | ASSPPTGTNEKLF
TRBJ1-5 | few | TRBV6-6 | ASSADLSWVYQPQH
TRBJ1-1 | many | TRBV6-2/TRBV6-3 | ASSYYAGGDTEAF
TRBJ2-7 | few | TRBV6-5 | ASSYAGDRSGQY
TRBJ1-2 | few | TRBV18 | ASSPLAQGNYGYT
TRBJ2-1 | NA | TRBV6-2/TRBV6-3 | ASSSYAGTSGGAGNEQF
TRBJ2-3 | many | TRBV7-2 | ASSLALTDTQY
TRBJ2-6 | NA | TRBV10-3 | ANGQGLSGANVLT
TRBJ2-1 | NA | TRBV20-1 | SARDWRSAYNEQF
TRBJ2-3 | many | TRBV18 | ASSLLPGTTDTQY